A selection of T cell receptor beta chains follows, all from one sample in a study of OX40 agonist ivuxolimab in advanced cancers. TCRdb keeps only in-frame clones here, not all; method: immunoSEQ multiplex PCR. Of tens of thousands of clones in the sample, 74% are singletons; the top ten hold 18%. Sequenced material: CD4+ or CD8+ T cells sorted from blood, taken in a trial of the OX40 agonist ivuxolimab. These receptors originate from an adult with an advanced solid tumor such as melanoma, head and neck, liver or kidney cancer. The CDR3 runs from the conserved cysteine through the conserved F or W. A D gene is named only where the DNA matches it firmly. Size values are once, few and many counts, or a class for expanded clones, and some rows have none.

>few|TRBD2|TRBV19|TRBJ2-1
TGTGCCAGTAGTACCTTACTAGCGGCCGGCCCGCAGGAGCAGTTCTTC
CASSTLLAAGPQEQFF
>-|-|TRBV20-1|TRBJ1-1
TGCAGTGCTAGAGGGAACACTGAAGCTTTCTTT
CSARGNTEAFF
>-|TRBD1|TRBV29-1|TRBJ1-4
TGCAGCGTTGAAGGGACAGGGGAAGACTATAATGAAAAACTGTTTTTT
CSVEGTGEDYNEKLFF
>many|-|TRBV12-5|TRBJ1-4
TGTGCTAGTGGTTTGGACTTATTTGGAAAACTGTTTTTT
CASGLDLFGKLFF
>-|-|TRBV29-1|TRBJ1-1
TGCAGCGTTGAAAGCTGGTACACTGAAGCTTTCTTT
CSVESWYTEAFF
>few|TRBD2|TRBV4-2|TRBJ2-1
TGTGCCAGCAGCCCCGGACTAGCGGGGGGCCTAGACTCCTACAATGAGCAGTTCTTC
CASSPGLAGGLDSYNEQFF
>-|-|TRBV2|TRBJ2-7
TGTGCCAGCAGTGCAGTTCCCCAGACCGAGCAGTACTTC
CASSAVPQTEQYF
>-|-|TRBV7-2|TRBJ2-1
TGTGCCAGCAGCTTAGTCTATGAGCAGTTCTTC
CASSLVYEQFF
>once|TRBD2|TRBV18|TRBJ2-3
TGTGCCAGCTCACCCCCCGAGGGAGCGGGGGGCACAGATACGCAGTATTTT
CASSPPEGAGGTDTQYF
>-|TRBD1|TRBV6-6|TRBJ1-5
TGTGCCAGCAGACCTCGGACAGGGGAACAGCCCCAGCATTTT
CASRPRTGEQPQHF
>-|-|TRBV7-2|TRBJ2-1
TGTGCCAGCAGCTCCCCTTACGGACAGCAGTTCTTC
CASSSPYGQQFF
>-|-|TRBV10-2|TRBJ1-1
TGCGCCAGCAGTCGGACAGCTCACACTGAAGCTTTCTTT
CASSRTAHTEAFF
>-|TRBD1|TRBV7-3|TRBJ2-2
TGTGCCAGCAGCTTAAGGGGACAGGGGGACTACCGGAACACCGGGGAGCTGTTTTTT
CASSLRGQGDYRNTGELFF
>-|-|TRBV29-1|TRBJ2-3
TGCAGCGTTACCTCGGGCACAGATACGCAGTATTTT
CSVTSGTDTQYF